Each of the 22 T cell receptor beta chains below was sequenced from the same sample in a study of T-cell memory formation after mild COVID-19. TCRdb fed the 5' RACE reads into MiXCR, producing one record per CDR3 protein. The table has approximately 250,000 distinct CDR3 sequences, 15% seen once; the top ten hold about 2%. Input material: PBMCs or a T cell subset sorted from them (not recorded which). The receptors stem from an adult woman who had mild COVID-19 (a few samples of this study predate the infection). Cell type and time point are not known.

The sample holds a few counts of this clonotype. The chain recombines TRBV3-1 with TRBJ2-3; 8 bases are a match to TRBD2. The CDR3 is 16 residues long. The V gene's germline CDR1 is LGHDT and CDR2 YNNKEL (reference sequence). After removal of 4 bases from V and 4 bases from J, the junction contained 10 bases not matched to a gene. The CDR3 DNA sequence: TGTGCCAGCAGCCGAAGGTTAGCGGGGTCTCCAGATACGCAGTATTTT. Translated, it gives CASSRRLAGSPDTQYF.

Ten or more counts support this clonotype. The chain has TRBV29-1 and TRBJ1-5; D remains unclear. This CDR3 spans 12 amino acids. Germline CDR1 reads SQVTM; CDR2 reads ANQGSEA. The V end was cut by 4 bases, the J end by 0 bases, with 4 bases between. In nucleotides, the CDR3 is TGCAGCGTTGGGGGTAGCAATCAGCCCCAGCATTTT. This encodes CSVGGSNQPQHF.

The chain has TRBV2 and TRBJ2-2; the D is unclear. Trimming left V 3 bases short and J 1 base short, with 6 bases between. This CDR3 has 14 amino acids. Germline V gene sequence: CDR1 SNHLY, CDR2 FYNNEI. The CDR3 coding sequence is TGTGCCAGCAGTGACTGGGGGAACACCGGGGAGCTGTTTTTT. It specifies CASSDWGNTGELFF.

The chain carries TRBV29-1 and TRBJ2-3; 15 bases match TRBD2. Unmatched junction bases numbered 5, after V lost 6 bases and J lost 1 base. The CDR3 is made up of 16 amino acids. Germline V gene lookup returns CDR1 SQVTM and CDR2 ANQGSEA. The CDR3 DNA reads TGCAGCGTGGGACTAGCGGGGGGTGGCCGCACAGATACGCAGTATTTT. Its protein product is CSVGLAGGGRTDTQYF.

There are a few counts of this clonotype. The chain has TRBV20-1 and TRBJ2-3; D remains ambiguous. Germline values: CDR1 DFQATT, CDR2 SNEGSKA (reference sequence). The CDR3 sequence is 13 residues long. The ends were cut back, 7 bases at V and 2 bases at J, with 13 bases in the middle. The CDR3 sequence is CSGPVPPTDTQYF. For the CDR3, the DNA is TGCAGTGGCCCAGTACCCCCCACAGATACGCAGTATTTT.

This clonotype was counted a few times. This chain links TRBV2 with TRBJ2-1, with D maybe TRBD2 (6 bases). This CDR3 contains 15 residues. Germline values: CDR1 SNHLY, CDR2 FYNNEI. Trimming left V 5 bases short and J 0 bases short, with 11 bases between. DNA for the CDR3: TGTGCCAGCAGTAGCGGGCCGAGCTCCTACAATGAGCAGTTCTTC. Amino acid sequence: CASSSGPSSYNEQFF.

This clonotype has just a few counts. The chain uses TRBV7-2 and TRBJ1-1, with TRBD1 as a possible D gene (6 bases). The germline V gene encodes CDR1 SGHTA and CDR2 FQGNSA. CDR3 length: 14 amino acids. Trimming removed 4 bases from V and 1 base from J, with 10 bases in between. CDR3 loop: CASSYRAGNTEAFF. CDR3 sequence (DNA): TGTGCCAGCAGCTACAGGGCAGGGAACACTGAAGCTTTCTTT.

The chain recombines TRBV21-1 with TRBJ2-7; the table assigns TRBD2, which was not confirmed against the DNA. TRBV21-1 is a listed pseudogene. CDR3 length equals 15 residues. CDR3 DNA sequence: TGTGGCAGCAGCACCAACCCTAGCGAAGTACGTGAGCAGTACTTC. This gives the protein CGSSTNPSEVREQYF.

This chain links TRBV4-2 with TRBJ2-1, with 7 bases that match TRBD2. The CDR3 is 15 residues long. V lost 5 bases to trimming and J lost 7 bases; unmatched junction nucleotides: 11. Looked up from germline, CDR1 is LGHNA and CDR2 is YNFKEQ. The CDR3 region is CASSSWAAGENEQFF. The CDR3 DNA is TGTGCCAGCAGCTCCTGGGCGGCGGGAGAGAATGAGCAGTTCTTC.

This CDR3 reads CASNLAGVVYNEQFF. CDR3 DNA: TGTGCCAGCAACCTAGCGGGAGTCGTGTACAATGAGCAGTTCTTC. This sequence joins TRBV5-4 and TRBJ2-1, with 10 bases matching TRBD2. V trimming: 6 bases; J trimming: 4 bases; junction bases outside the gene matches: 7. Germline CDR1 is SGHNT and CDR2 is YYREEE (reference sequence). This CDR3 has 15 amino acids.

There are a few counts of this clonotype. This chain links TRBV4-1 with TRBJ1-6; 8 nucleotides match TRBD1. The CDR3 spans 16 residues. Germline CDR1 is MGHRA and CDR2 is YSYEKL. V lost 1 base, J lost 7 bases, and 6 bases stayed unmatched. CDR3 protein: CASSQVSGGGNSPLHF. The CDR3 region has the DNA TGCGCCAGCAGCCAAGTCTCAGGGGGCGGGAATTCACCCCTCCACTTT.

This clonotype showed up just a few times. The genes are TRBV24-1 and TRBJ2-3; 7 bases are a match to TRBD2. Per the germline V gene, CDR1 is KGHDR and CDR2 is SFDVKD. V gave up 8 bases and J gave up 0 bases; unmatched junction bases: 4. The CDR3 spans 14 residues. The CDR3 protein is CATTEAGSTDTQYF. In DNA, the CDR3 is TGTGCCACCACTGAAGCGGGGAGCACAGATACGCAGTATTTT.

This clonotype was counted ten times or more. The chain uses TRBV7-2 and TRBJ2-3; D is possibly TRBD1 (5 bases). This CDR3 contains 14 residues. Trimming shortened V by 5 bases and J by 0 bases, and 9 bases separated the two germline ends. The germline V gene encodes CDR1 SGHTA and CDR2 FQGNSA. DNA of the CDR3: TGTGCCAGCAGCCAGGGCTACAGCACAGATACGCAGTATTTT. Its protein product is CASSQGYSTDTQYF.

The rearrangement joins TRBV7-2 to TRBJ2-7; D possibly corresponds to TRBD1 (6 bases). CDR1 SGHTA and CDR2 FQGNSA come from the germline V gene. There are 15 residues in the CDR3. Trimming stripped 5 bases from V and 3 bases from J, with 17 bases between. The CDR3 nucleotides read TGTGCCAGCAGCCCCCTGGCAGGGGTAATCTACGAGCAGTACTTC. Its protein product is CASSPLAGVIYEQYF.

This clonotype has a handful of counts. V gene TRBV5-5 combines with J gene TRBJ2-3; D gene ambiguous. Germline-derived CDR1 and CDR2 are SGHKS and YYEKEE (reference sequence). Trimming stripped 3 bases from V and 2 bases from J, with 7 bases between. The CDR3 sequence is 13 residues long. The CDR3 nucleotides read TGTGCCAGCAGCTCCGACTTCACAGATACGCAGTATTTT. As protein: CASSSDFTDTQYF. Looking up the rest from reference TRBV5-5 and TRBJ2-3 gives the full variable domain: DAGVTQSPTHLIKTRGQQVTLRCSPISGHKSVSWYQQVLGQGPQFIFQYYEKEERGRGNFPDRFSARQFPNYSSELNVNALLLGDSALYLCASSSDFTDTQYFGPGTRLTVL.

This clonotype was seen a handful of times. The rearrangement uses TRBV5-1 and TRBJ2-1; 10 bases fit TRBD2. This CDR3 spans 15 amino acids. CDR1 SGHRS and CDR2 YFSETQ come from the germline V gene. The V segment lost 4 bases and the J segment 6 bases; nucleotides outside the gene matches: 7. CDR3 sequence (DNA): TGCGCCAGCAGCCAAACTAGCGGGGTCCCCAATGAGCAGTTCTTC. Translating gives CASSQTSGVPNEQFF.

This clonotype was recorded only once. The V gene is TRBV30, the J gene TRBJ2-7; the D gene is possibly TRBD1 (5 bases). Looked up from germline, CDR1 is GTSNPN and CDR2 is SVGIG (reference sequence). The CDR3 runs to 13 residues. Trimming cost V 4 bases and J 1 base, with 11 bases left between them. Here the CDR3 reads CAWKVGASYEQYF. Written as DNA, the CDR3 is TGTGCCTGGAAGGTAGGGGCGTCCTACGAGCAGTACTTC.

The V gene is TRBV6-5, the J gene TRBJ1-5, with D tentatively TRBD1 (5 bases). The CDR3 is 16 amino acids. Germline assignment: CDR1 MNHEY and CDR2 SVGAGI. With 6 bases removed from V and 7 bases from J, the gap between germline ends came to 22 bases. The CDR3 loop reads CASRPGQAVRGQPQHF. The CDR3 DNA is TGTGCCAGCAGACCAGGACAAGCTGTTCGTGGGCAGCCCCAGCATTTT.

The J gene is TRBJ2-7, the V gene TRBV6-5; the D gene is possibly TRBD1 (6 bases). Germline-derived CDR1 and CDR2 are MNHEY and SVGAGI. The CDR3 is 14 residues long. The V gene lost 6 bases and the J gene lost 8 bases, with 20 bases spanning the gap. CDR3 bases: TGTGCCAGCAGACCAAGAGCCGGGACAATCCAGCAGTACTTC. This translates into CASRPRAGTIQQYF.

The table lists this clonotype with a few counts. The CDR3 nucleotides read TGTGCCAGCGGACAGGCAGAAAATTCACCCCTCCACTTT. Amino acids: CASGQAENSPLHF. The chain employs TRBV2 and TRBJ1-6; 7 bases fit TRBD1. Trimming at V came to 8 bases and at J to 7 bases, leaving 5 bases not matched to a gene. Germline CDR1 and CDR2: SNHLY and FYNNEI. The CDR3 runs to 13 residues.

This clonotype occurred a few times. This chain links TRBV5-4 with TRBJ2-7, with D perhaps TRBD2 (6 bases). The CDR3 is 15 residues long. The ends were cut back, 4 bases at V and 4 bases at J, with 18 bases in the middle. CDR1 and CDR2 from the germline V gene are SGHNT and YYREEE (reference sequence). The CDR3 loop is CASSPTRRRGYEQYF. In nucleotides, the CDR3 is TGTGCCAGCAGCCCGACCAGGAGGCGGGGATACGAGCAGTACTTC.

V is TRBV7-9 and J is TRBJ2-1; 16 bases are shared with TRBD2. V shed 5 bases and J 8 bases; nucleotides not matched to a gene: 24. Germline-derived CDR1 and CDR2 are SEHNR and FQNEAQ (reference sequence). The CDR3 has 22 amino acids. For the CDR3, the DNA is TGTGCCAGCAGCCCCGGGACTAGCGGGAGGGCCGCGTTCTGGGGTATTGGCGATGAGCAGTTCTTC. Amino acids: CASSPGTSGRAAFWGIGDEQFF.